This T cell receptor beta chain was recovered during a study of technical replicates of blood from a few donors. From germline, CDR1 is LNHDA and CDR2 SQIVND (reference sequence). Trimming took off 4 bases at V and 7 bases at J, with 17 bases between the two ends. The CDR3 has 14 amino acids. Repertoires were generated with immunoSEQ multiplex PCR, while TCRdb's copy carries only in-frame clones and drops some. The sample lists 80,000 to 90,000 clones, 94% occurring once. The sequence came from a human donor in good health. The V and J genes are TRBV19 and TRBJ2-7, with a possible D match to TRBD1 (6 bases). Sequencing was carried out using T cells isolated from PBMCs. The CDR3 is CASSKGDISSEQYF. The CDR3 DNA reads TGTGCCAGTAGTAAAGGGGACATTTCGAGTGAGCAGTACTTC.